What follows are 22 T cell receptor beta chains derived from one specimen sequenced in a study of blood T cell repertoires in COVID-19. Sequencing used immunoSEQ multiplex PCR; TCRdb keeps in-frame clones, though not all of them. The sample has 140,000 to 150,000 clones, about 86% seen once; the top ten hold approximately 8.2%. The sample consisted of peripheral blood. These TCRs come from a human donor in a cohort sampled during active COVID-19.

This chain links TRBV28 with TRBJ2-7, with D perhaps matching TRBD1 (5 bases). The germline V and J ends were trimmed by 2 bases and 2 bases, with 10 bases remaining between them. Germline V gene lookup returns CDR1 MDHEN and CDR2 SYDVKM. CDR3 size: 14 residues. The CDR3 here is CASSLARAAYEQYF. CDR3 sequence (DNA): TGTGCCAGCAGTTTAGCCAGGGCAGCCTACGAGCAGTACTTC.

This sequence joins TRBV5-1 and TRBJ2-5; tentative D call: TRBD2 (6 bases). Trimming took off 0 bases at V and 3 bases at J, with 12 bases between the two ends. The CDR3 is 15 amino acids. The germline V gene encodes CDR1 SGHRS and CDR2 YFSETQ. CDR3 sequence: CASSLDGGPEETQYF. The DNA for the CDR3 is TGCGCCAGCAGCTTGGATGGAGGGCCAGAAGAGACCCAGTACTTC.

This chain's CDR3 is CASSPDSGSGETQYF. The CDR3 DNA follows: TGCGCCAGCAGCCCGGACAGCGGGAGTGGCGAGACCCAGTACTTC. V is TRBV4-1 and J is TRBJ2-5; TRBD2 agrees at 8 bases. Germline V gives CDR1 MGHRA, CDR2 YSYEKL. The V segment lost 4 bases and the J segment 5 bases; nucleotides outside the gene matches: 9. The CDR3 is 15 amino acids.

The chain employs TRBV4-3 and TRBJ2-6, with D tentatively TRBD1 (5 bases). The germline gives CDR1 LGHNA, CDR2 YSLEER. The CDR3 runs 19 residues. The V end lost 2 bases, the J end lost 2 bases, and 19 bases lay between the germline ends. In nucleotides, the CDR3 is TGCGCCAGCAGCCAACACTCTCCTAAGGGGCCAACTGGGGCCAACGTCCTGACTTTC. This gives the protein CASSQHSPKGPTGANVLTF.

The CDR3: CASLGTGNTEAFF. Written as DNA, the CDR3 is TGTGCCAGCCTCGGGACAGGGAACACTGAAGCTTTCTTT. This chain links TRBV7-9 with TRBJ1-1; TRBD1 matches 8 bases. This CDR3 contains 13 residues. J was trimmed by 1 base and V by 8 bases; bases with no gene match: 3. Germline V gene lookup returns CDR1 SEHNR and CDR2 FQNEAQ (reference sequence).

The V gene is TRBV28, the J gene TRBJ1-3; D gene unclear. CDR3 size: 12 residues. Looked up from germline, CDR1 is MDHEN and CDR2 is SYDVKM. Trimming cost V 5 bases and J 4 bases, with 6 bases left between them. The CDR3 coding sequence is TGTGCCAGCAGTCCCGTCGGAAACACCATATATTTT. It specifies CASSPVGNTIYF. The full variable domain, its missing parts supplied by reference TRBV28 and TRBJ1-3, is DVKVTQSSRYLVKRTGEKVFLECVQDMDHENMFWYRQDPGLGLRLIYFSYDVKMKEKGDIPEGYSVSREKKERFSLILESASTNQTSMYLCASSPVGNTIYFGEGSWLTVV.

The chain has TRBV5-1 and TRBJ2-1, with 11 nucleotides matching TRBD1. CDR1 is SGHRS and CDR2 is YFSETQ in the germline V gene. The CDR3 contains 15 residues. J lost 6 bases, V lost 3 bases, and 5 bases had no gene match. The CDR3 nucleotides are TGCGCCAGCAGCTGGACGGGACAGGGGGGCAATGAGCAGTTCTTC. Translated: CASSWTGQGGNEQFF.

This chain uses TRBV25-1 with TRBJ2-5; D is possibly TRBD1 (5 bases). Germline values: CDR1 MGHDK, CDR2 SYGVNS. The CDR3 contains 14 residues. V dropped 3 bases and J dropped 5 bases, with 13 bases sitting between them. This CDR3 reads CASSEGLWAETQYF. The CDR3 DNA is TGTGCCAGCAGTGAGGGGCTTTGGGCTGAGACCCAGTACTTC.

The rearrangement joins TRBV28 to TRBJ2-1, with a weak D call TRBD2 (5 bases). CDR3 length equals 16 residues. V was trimmed by 2 bases and J by 0 bases, leaving 11 bases between them. CDR1 is MDHEN, CDR2 SYDVKM, per germline. Here the CDR3 reads CASSLLTIGSYNEQFF. The CDR3 DNA reads as TGTGCCAGCAGTTTACTGACTATCGGCTCCTACAATGAGCAGTTCTTC.

Many counts were recorded for this clone. The chain is built from TRBV14 and TRBJ1-1; a possible D gene is TRBD1 (5 bases). V was shortened by 3 bases and J by 11 bases, with 16 bases between the two germline ends. This CDR3 contains 13 residues. In germline, CDR1 is SGHDN, CDR2 FVKESK. This chain's CDR3 is CASSQIPTVRAFF. CDR3 bases: TGTGCCAGCAGCCAGATCCCGACAGTCCGTGCTTTCTTT.

J is TRBJ1-5 and V is TRBV2; 7 positions agree with TRBD1. Trimming cost V 6 bases and J 1 base; bases outside gene matches: 3. From germline, CDR1 is SNHLY and CDR2 FYNNEI. This CDR3 contains 14 residues. The CDR3 nucleotides are TGTGCCAGCAGACGACAGGGAAGCAATCAGCCCCAGCATTTT. Translation gives CASRRQGSNQPQHF.

The gene calls are TRBV27 and TRBJ2-1; 8 nucleotides align to TRBD2. The CDR3 length is 16 residues. Germline assignment: CDR1 MNHEY and CDR2 SMNVEV (reference sequence). V lost 6 bases, J lost 4 bases, and 11 bases stayed unmatched. The CDR3 bases are TGTGCCAGCAGGGTTCCCGGGACGGGGGGGTACAATGAGCAGTTCTTC. Its protein is CASRVPGTGGYNEQFF.

The gene calls are TRBV2 and TRBJ2-5; 11 bases map to TRBD1. The CDR3 totals 16 residues. Germline CDR1 is SNHLY and CDR2 is FYNNEI. V dropped 6 bases and J dropped 3; count of bases not matched to a gene: 9. CDR3: CASSQGQGAGEETQYF. CDR3 DNA: TGTGCCAGCAGCCAAGGACAGGGGGCTGGAGAAGAGACCCAGTACTTC.

The J gene is TRBJ1-2, the V gene TRBV7-2; 7 nucleotides agree with TRBD1. This CDR3 region has 14 residues. V lost 6 bases and J lost 1; bases outside the gene matches: 5. Per germline, CDR1 SGHTA and CDR2 FQGNSA. The CDR3 region is CASSSNRGNYGYTF. Written as DNA, the CDR3 is TGTGCCAGCAGTTCTAACAGGGGTAACTATGGCTACACCTTC.

The chain recombines TRBV19 with TRBJ2-2; 9 nucleotides line up with TRBD1. V lost 6 bases, J lost 6 bases, and 2 bases stayed unmatched. CDR1 and CDR2 from the germline V gene are LNHDA and SQIVND (reference sequence). CDR3 size: 13 residues. The CDR3 here is CASRRDRAGELFF. As DNA, the CDR3 is TGTGCCAGTAGGCGGGACAGGGCCGGGGAGCTGTTTTTT.

CDR3 region: CASSYGTGANYGYTF. As DNA, the CDR3 is TGTGCCAGCAGTTACGGGACAGGGGCTAACTATGGCTACACCTTC. V gene TRBV6-8 combines with J gene TRBJ1-2, with 10 positions matching TRBD1. CDR3 length equals 15 residues. CDR1 is MNHGY and CDR2 is SAAAGT in the germline V gene. Trimming took 2 bases from V and 0 from J; bases not matched to a gene: 0.

J is TRBJ2-2 and V is TRBV10-3, with TRBD2 matching 14 bases. There are 20 residues in the CDR3. The V segment lost 0 bases and the J segment 4 bases; nucleotides outside the gene matches: 10. The V gene's germline CDR1 is ENHRY and CDR2 SYGVKD. The CDR3 bases are TGTGCCATCAGTGAGTCGGGGACTAGCGGGAGTCGTGGGTTCACCGGGGAGCTGTTTTTT. Protein product: CAISESGTSGSRGFTGELFF.

This clone was picked up a small number of times. The chain is built from TRBV4-3 and TRBJ2-1; no reliable D call. The CDR3 has 16 residues. V gave up 0 bases and J gave up 0 bases, with 9 bases separating them. Looked up from germline, CDR1 is LGHNA and CDR2 is YSLEER. CDR3 sequence (DNA): TGCGCCAGCAGCCAAGATTGGGCAGTCTCCTACAATGAGCAGTTCTTC. It codes for CASSQDWAVSYNEQFF.

The chain recombines TRBV18 with TRBJ2-7; no clear D gene. The ends were cut back, 2 bases at V and 4 bases at J, with 9 bases in the middle. This CDR3 is 13 amino acids long. CDR1 is KGHSH, CDR2 LQKENI, per germline. DNA of the CDR3: TGTGCCAGCTCACCAATCGCAGGATACGAGCAGTACTTC. It is translated as CASSPIAGYEQYF.

The CDR3 coding sequence is TGTGCCAGCAGTTTAAGCCCTCAGGTGTATAATTCACCCCTCCACTTT. It specifies CASSLSPQVYNSPLHF. The chain couples TRBV28 to TRBJ1-6, with D uncertain. CDR1 MDHEN and CDR2 SYDVKM come from the germline V gene. The CDR3 is made up of 16 amino acids. Deletions cut 2 bases from V and 4 bases from J, with 12 bases between. The full variable domain, with the rest looked up from reference TRBV28 and TRBJ1-6, is DVKVTQSSRYLVKRTGEKVFLECVQDMDHENMFWYRQDPGLGLRLIYFSYDVKMKEKGDIPEGYSVSREKKERFSLILESASTNQTSMYLCASSLSPQVYNSPLHFGNGTRLTVT.

V usage is TRBV28 and J usage is TRBJ2-6, with 7 nucleotides matching TRBD2. J lost 0 bases, V lost 8 bases, and 13 bases had no gene match. There are 18 residues in the CDR3. Germline loops: CDR1 MDHEN, CDR2 SYDVKM. CDR3 nucleotides: TGTGCCAGCGGGGATCCCCGGGGAGGGAACTCTGGGGCCAACGTCCTGACTTTC. Translating gives CASGDPRGGNSGANVLTF.

The V gene is TRBV5-1, the J gene TRBJ2-2; 9 positions agree with TRBD1. V dropped 4 bases and J dropped 0; count of bases not matched to a gene: 4. Germline values: CDR1 SGHRS, CDR2 YFSETQ. This CDR3 has 16 residues. DNA for the CDR3: TGCGCCAGCAGCGGGGGACAGGGCCCGAACACCGGGGAGCTGTTTTTT. Amino acid sequence: CASSGGQGPNTGELFF.